This entry lists 6 T cell receptor beta chains sequenced from one sample in a study of CD8+CD57+ T cells in acquired aplastic anemia. The template for TCR beta VDJ and CDR3 sequence profiling was genomic DNA. TCRdb reprocessed the reads via MiXCR and lists one record per CDR3 protein. The data show fewer than 250,000 distinct CDR3 sequences, around 46% seen once. Selection for sequencing was limited to patients who had shown CD8+CD57+ cell expansion by flow cytometry. Sequencing was done on a sample of sorted CD4+, CD8+, or CD8+CD57+ T cells (not recorded which) from PBMCs. The receptor set was obtained from a human donor with aplastic anemia.

V and J are TRBV10-3 and TRBJ1-5; D perhaps matches TRBD1 (5 bases). The CDR3 length is 14 residues. With 10 bases removed from V and 3 bases from J, the gap between germline ends came to 16 bases. Per germline, CDR1 ENHRY and CDR2 SYGVKD. Written as DNA, the CDR3 is TGTGCCACGGGGCAGGGAGTGAACAATCAGCCCCAGCATTTT. The encoded protein is CATGQGVNNQPQHF.

This clonotype has ten or more counts. This sequence joins TRBV2 and TRBJ1-1; TRBD1 is a possible D gene (6 bases). Germline V lookup: CDR1 SNHLY, CDR2 FYNNEI. This CDR3 contains 13 residues. Deletions cut 3 bases from V and 6 bases from J, with 11 bases between. The CDR3 sequence: CASSETGLAEAFF. The CDR3 coding sequence is TGTGCCAGCAGTGAGACAGGACTCGCTGAAGCTTTCTTT. Looking up the rest from reference TRBV2 and TRBJ1-1 gives the full variable domain: EPEVTQTPSHQVTQMGQEVILRCVPISNHLYFYWYRQILGQKVEFLVSFYNNEISEKSEIFDDQFSVERPDGSNFTLKIRSTKLEDSAMYFCASSETGLAEAFFGQGTRLTVV.

A word on this clonotype: An end of the junction differs from the germline gene, which may be a read error. The gene calls are TRBV10-3 and TRBJ1-6, with a possible D match to TRBD1 (5 bases). In germline, CDR1 is ENHRY, CDR2 SYGVKD. The CDR3 length is 16 residues. The CDR3 region is CAISERGLGDNSPLHF. The CDR3 nucleotides are TGTGCCATCAGTGAGCGGGGCCTGGGGGATAACTCACCCCTCCACTTT.

The table lists this clonotype with many counts. In DNA form, the CDR3 reads TGTGCCAGTGGGGGGGCCACCATCTATGGCTACACCTTC. Its protein product is CASGGATIYGYTF. The V gene is TRBV9, the J gene TRBJ1-2; a possible D gene is TRBD1 (6 bases). V gave up 8 bases and J gave up 4 bases, with 15 bases separating them. CDR3 length: 13 residues. Germline V CDR1 and CDR2: SGDLS, YYNGEE.

As to this clonotype: One junction end does not reproduce the germline sequence, and a read error may be involved. For the CDR3, the DNA is TGTGCTAGCAGCCCCGGACTAGCGGGAGGGCCCGATGAGCGGTTCTTC. Translation: CASSPGLAGGPDERFF. This chain connects TRBV7-9 to TRBJ2-1; 15 bases agree with TRBD2. This CDR3 is 16 amino acids long. Germline V gene lookup returns CDR1 SEHNR and CDR2 FQNEAQ (reference sequence).

This clonotype has a count of ten or more. This sequence joins TRBV12-3 or TRBV12-4 and TRBJ2-2, with a possible D match to TRBD2 (6 bases). CDR3 length: 16 amino acids. V lost 5 bases and J 0 bases, leaving 13 bases between the germline ends. DNA for the CDR3: TGTGCCAGCAGTCTACGGGACTTCGCGAACACCGGGGAGCTGTTTTTT. Its translation: CASSLRDFANTGELFF.